The 9 T cell receptor beta chains below all came from one sample that was sequenced in a study of radiotherapy plus CTLA-4 blockade in lung cancer. Using immunoSEQ multiplex PCR, the repertoire was profiled, and TCRdb retains in-frame clones only, with some absent. This sample yields under 65,000 clones, of which around 79% are seen a single time; 6.5% to 10% belongs to the top ten. Specimen: peripheral blood, collected from a patient treated with radiotherapy plus ipilimumab. Receptors originate from a human donor with non-small cell lung cancer who had a complete response to radiotherapy plus ipilimumab.

The J gene is TRBJ2-1, the V gene TRBV2; D may be TRBD2 (6 bases). This CDR3 spans 15 amino acids. The ends were cut back, 2 bases at V and 9 bases at J, with 17 bases in the middle. Germline lookup yields CDR1 SNHLY and CDR2 FYNNEI. CDR3 in DNA: TGTGCCAGCAGTGAAACGGGGGTAGGTTCAAGTGAGCAGTTCTTC. Protein product: CASSETGVGSSEQFF.

A single count supports this clone. The CDR3 loop reads CASSPRTSGYNEQFF. CDR3 DNA sequence: TGTGCCAGCAGTCCGAGGACTAGCGGATACAATGAGCAGTTCTTC. The chain combines TRBV6-5 with TRBJ2-1; 10 bases are shared with TRBD2. The trim removed 5 bases at V and 4 bases at J, leaving 5 bases unmatched. CDR3 size: 15 residues. CDR1 is MNHEY and CDR2 is SVGAGI in the germline V gene.

The rearrangement links TRBV6-6 to TRBJ2-3, with 8 nucleotides matching TRBD2. The CDR3 spans 14 residues. CDR1 MNHNY and CDR2 SVGAGI come from the germline V gene (reference sequence). Trimming cost V 8 bases and J 1 base; bases outside gene matches: 5. CDR3 nucleotide sequence: TGTGCCAGCTCGGGACTAGAAGGCACAGATACGCAGTATTTT. Its translation is CASSGLEGTDTQYF.

The chain employs TRBV2 and TRBJ1-1; D call uncertain. The CDR3 runs to 15 residues. Trimming left V 0 bases short and J 4 bases short, with 12 bases between. Germline V CDR1 and CDR2: SNHLY, FYNNEI. The CDR3 DNA sequence: TGTGCCAGCAGTGAAGCAACGGGATTGGGCACTGAAGCTTTCTTT. The encoded protein is CASSEATGLGTEAFF. Using reference TRBV2 and TRBJ1-1 for the parts outside the CDR3, the full variable domain is EPEVTQTPSHQVTQMGQEVILRCVPISNHLYFYWYRQILGQKVEFLVSFYNNEISEKSEIFDDQFSVERPDGSNFTLKIRSTKLEDSAMYFCASSEATGLGTEAFFGQGTRLTVV.

This clone turned up a few times. The chain combines TRBV5-6 with TRBJ2-2; perhaps TRBD1 as D (5 bases). The V end lost 3 bases, the J end lost 1 base, and 10 bases lay between the germline ends. In germline, CDR1 is SGHDT, CDR2 YYEEEE. CDR3 length: 15 residues. CDR3 nucleotides: TGTGCCAGCAGCTCCCAGGGATGGAACACCGGGGAGCTGTTTTTT. It codes for CASSSQGWNTGELFF.

The chain recombines TRBV7-9 with TRBJ1-1; D is unresolved. V was shortened by 11 bases and J by 5 bases, with 12 bases between the two germline ends. The length of the CDR3 is 11 residues. The germline V gene encodes CDR1 SEHNR and CDR2 FQNEAQ (reference sequence). The CDR3 sequence: CAWRVKTEAFF. CDR3 bases: TGTGCCTGGAGGGTTAAAACTGAAGCTTTCTTT.

The J gene is TRBJ2-7, the V gene TRBV14; D perhaps matches TRBD2 (5 bases). This CDR3 has 15 amino acids. The germline gives CDR1 SGHDN, CDR2 FVKESK. V was shortened by 1 base and J by 3 bases, with 13 bases between the two germline ends. The CDR3 spells CASSQVSRAGYEQYF. The CDR3 DNA sequence: TGTGCCAGCAGCCAAGTATCCCGGGCGGGCTACGAGCAGTACTTC.

J is TRBJ1-1 and V is TRBV7-6, with 9 bases matching TRBD1. V lost 5 bases, J lost 5 bases, and 9 bases stayed unmatched. CDR1 and CDR2 from the germline V gene are SGHVS and FNYEAQ. The CDR3 has 15 residues. CDR3 loop: CASSTPGTGRTEAFF. The CDR3 coding sequence is TGTGCCAGCAGCACCCCAGGGACAGGGCGGACTGAAGCTTTCTTT. Full variable domain (rest looked up from reference TRBV7-6 and TRBJ1-1): GAGVSQSPRYKVTKRGQDVALRCDPISGHVSLYWYRQALGQGPEFLTYFNYEAQQDKSGLPNDRFSAERPEGSISTLTIQRTEQRDSAMYRCASSTPGTGRTEAFFGQGTRLTVV.

This clone occurred many times. This sequence joins TRBV29-1 and TRBJ1-1; D perhaps matches TRBD1 (5 bases). V lost 7 bases and J lost 0, with 9 bases in between. Per the germline V gene, CDR1 is SQVTM and CDR2 is ANQGSEA. The CDR3 contains 12 residues. CDR3 region: CSAQGMNTEAFF. The CDR3 DNA follows: TGCAGCGCTCAGGGTATGAACACTGAAGCTTTCTTT.